This TCR beta chain appears in the sequencing data of a study of cytomegalovirus exposure and HLA in healthy donors. Findings and caveats of the study: The study assumed roughly uniform donor sequencing depth for presence/absence analyses.

PCR primers comprised 60 Vbeta and 13 Jbeta primers. Assay used: immunoSEQ multiplex PCR; TCRdb lists only in-frame clones, some missing. The repertoire table contains around 150,000 clones. Trimming shortened V by 2 bases and J by 1 base, and 11 bases separated the two germline ends. Germline lookup yields CDR1 SEHNR and CDR2 FQNEAQ (reference sequence). The CDR3 runs to 15 residues. Points on this clone: Its antigen remains unidentified.

Source material: PBMCs. The V gene is TRBV7-9, the J gene TRBJ2-5; no clear D gene. The source of this sequence is a woman aged 55-75 years in good health and CMV-seronegative. The CDR3 sequence: CASSLPWQVQETQYF. For the CDR3, the DNA is TGTGCCAGCAGCTTACCGTGGCAGGTCCAAGAGACCCAGTACTTC.